Sequencing of this T cell receptor beta chain was carried out in a study of CD8 T cells in ankylosing spondylitis. Study observations and caveats: In ankylosing spondylitis patients, matched synovial fluid reportedly showed significant enrichment of disease-linked clones. Both synovial fluid and blood in reactive arthritis had previously been reported to carry some motif variants. Ankylosing spondylitis blood appeared to carry a characteristic TCR beta motif of roughly 8 highly homologous variants. In peripheral blood, disease-linked CD8+ clones occurred at relatively low frequencies.

5'-RACE, quantitative and with molecular barcodes, yielded the TCR beta libraries. TCRdb redid the calling of the 5' RACE reads with MiXCR, one entry per CDR3 protein. The sample comprises some 800,000 distinct CDR3 sequences, approximately 12% of which are singletons, and more than 0.5% rests with the top ten. Trimming left V 0 bases short and J 3 bases short, with 12 bases between. This CDR3 region has 15 residues. The V gene's germline CDR1 is DFQATT and CDR2 SNEGSKA (reference sequence). This clonotype has just a few counts. No antigen is known for it. The receptor was isolated from a male donor with ankylosing spondylitis. The gene calls are TRBV20-1 and TRBJ1-5; D is ambiguous. The sample was blood, either unsorted or a sorted T cell fraction (not recorded which). CDR3 sequence reads: CSARDRVQVNQPQHF. Written as DNA, the CDR3 is TGCAGTGCTAGAGATCGCGTGCAGGTCAATCAGCCCCAGCATTTT.